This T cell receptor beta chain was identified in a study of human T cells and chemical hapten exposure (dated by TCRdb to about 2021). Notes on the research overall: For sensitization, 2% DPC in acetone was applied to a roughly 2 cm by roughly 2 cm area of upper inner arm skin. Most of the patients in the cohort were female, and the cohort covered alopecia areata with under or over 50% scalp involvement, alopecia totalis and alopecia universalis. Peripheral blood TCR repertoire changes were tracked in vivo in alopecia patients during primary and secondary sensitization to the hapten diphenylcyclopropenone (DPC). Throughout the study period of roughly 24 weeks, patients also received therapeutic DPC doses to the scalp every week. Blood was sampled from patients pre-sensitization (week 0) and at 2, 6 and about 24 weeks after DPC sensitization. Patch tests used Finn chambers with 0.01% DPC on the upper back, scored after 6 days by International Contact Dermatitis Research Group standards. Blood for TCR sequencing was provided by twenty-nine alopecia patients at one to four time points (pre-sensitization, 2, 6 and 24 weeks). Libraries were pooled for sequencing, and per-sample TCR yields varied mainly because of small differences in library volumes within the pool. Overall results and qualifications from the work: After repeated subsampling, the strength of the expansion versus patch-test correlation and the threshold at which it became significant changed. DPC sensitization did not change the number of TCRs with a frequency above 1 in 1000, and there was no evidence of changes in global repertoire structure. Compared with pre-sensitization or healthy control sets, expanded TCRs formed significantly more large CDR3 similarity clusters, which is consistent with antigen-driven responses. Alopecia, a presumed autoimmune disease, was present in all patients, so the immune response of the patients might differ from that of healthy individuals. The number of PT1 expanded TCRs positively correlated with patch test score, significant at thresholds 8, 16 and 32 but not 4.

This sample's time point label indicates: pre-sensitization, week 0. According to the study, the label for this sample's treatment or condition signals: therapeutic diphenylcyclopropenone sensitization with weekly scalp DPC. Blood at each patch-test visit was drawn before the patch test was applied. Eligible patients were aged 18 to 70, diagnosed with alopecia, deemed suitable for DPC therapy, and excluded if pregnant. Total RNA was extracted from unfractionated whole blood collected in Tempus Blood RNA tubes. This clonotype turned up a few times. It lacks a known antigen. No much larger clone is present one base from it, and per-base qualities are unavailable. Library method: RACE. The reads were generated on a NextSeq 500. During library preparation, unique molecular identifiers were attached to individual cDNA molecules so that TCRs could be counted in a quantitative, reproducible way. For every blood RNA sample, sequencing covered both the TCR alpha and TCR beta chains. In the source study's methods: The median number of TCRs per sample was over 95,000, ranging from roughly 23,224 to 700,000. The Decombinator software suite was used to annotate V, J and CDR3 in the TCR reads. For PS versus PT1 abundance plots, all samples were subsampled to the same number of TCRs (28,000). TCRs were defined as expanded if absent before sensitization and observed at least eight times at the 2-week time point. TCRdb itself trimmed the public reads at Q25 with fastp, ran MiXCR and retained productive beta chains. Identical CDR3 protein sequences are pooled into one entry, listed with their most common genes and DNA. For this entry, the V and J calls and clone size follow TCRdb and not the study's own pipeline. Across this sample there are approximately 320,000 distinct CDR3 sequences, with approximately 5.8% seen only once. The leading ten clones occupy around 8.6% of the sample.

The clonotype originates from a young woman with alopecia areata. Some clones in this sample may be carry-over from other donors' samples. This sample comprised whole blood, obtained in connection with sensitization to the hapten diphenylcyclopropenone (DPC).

The sequenced DNA is TGTGCCAGCTCACCAAACTCGGACTCCGGGGAGCTGTTTTTT. The translation is CASSPNSDSGELFF. The chain uses TRBV18 and TRBJ2-2, and possibly TRBD2, on 5 matching bases. Trimming costs V 2 bases and J 6 bases, and their ends lie 10 bases apart. CDR1 and CDR2 are drawn from the germline V gene: KGHSH, LQKENI. Its CDR3 holds 14 amino acids, cysteine through phenylalanine. Just CDR3 DNA is preserved here, 42 bases in frame from base 1.